There are a few counts of the clone carrying this TCR beta chain. The antigen remains unidentified. Other DNA sequences in this specimen translate into the identical CDR3. This entry comes from a study of shared clonotypes between healthy human individuals. Study information: Per donor, three plates held CD4 naive cells, three held CD4 memory, two held CD8 naive and one held CD8 memory. Study-wide points: Some naive CD4 clonotypes, roughly 4.8%, turned up in common across several donors.

Here immunoSEQ multiplex PCR was the method, and the copy in TCRdb shows in-frame clones only, minus some. The data contain 1.5 million to 2.5 million clones, approximately 94% of them seen just once; the ten biggest clones take up 0.95% to 1.5%. CD8 cells regarded as naive lacked CD45RO, were positively chosen for CCR7, and omitted terminally differentiated effector memory CD45RA+ cells. CDR1 and CDR2 (germline): MGHRA, YSYEKL. This CDR3 is built from 14 residues. The trim removed 4 bases at V and 4 bases at J, leaving 5 bases unmatched. Specimen: naive CD8+ T cells sorted from blood. The gene calls are TRBV4-1 and TRBJ2-7, with 9 bases matching TRBD1. The receptor was isolated from a young man in good health. This chain's CDR3 is CASSPRDRAYEQYF. CDR3 nucleotides: TGCGCCAGCAGCCCTCGGGACAGGGCGTACGAGCAGTACTTC.